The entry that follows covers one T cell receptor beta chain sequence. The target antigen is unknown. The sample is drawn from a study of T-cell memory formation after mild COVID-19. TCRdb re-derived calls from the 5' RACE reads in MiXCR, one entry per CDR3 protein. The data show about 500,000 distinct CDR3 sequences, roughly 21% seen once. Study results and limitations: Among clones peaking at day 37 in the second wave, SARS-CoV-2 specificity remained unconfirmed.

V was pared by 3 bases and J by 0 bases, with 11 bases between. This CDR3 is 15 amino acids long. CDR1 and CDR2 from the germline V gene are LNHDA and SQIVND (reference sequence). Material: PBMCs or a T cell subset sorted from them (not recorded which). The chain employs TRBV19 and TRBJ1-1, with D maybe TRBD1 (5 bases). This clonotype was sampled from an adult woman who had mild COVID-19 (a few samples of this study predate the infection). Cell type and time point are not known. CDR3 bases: TGTGCCAGTAGTATCAGGACATTACTGAACACTGAAGCTTTCTTT. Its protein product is CASSIRTLLNTEAFF.